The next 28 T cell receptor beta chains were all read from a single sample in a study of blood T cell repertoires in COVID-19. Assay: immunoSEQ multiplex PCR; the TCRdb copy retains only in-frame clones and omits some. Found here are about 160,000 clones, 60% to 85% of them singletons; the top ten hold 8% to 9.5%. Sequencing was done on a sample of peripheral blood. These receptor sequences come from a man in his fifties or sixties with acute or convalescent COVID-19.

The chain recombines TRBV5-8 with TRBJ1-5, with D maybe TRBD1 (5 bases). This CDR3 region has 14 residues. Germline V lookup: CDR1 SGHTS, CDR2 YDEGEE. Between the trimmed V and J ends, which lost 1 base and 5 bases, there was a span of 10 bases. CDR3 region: CASSLMGGHQPQHF. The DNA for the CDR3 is TGTGCCAGCAGCTTGATGGGGGGACATCAGCCCCAGCATTTT.

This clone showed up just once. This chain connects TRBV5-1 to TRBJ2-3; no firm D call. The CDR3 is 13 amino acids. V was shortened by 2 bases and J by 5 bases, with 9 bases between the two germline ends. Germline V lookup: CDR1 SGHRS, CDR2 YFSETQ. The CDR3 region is CASSLTKQDTQYF. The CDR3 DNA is TGCGCCAGCAGCTTAACCAAACAAGATACGCAGTATTTT.

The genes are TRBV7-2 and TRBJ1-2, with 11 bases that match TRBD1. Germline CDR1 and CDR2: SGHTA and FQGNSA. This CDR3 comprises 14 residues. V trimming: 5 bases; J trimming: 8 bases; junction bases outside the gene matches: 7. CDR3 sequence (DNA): TGTGCCAGCAGCAGGACAGGGGGCCAGGGGGGCTACACCTTC. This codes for CASSRTGGQGGYTF.

CDR3 nucleotides: TGTGCCAGCAGAAAAACAGGGGACACTGAAGCTTTCTTT. Translated, it gives CASRKTGDTEAFF. The chain couples TRBV7-8 to TRBJ1-1, with 7 bases fitting TRBD1. The CDR3 extends over 13 amino acids. Unmatched junction bases numbered 4, after V lost 6 bases and J lost 3 bases. Germline lookup yields CDR1 SGHVS and CDR2 FQNEAQ.

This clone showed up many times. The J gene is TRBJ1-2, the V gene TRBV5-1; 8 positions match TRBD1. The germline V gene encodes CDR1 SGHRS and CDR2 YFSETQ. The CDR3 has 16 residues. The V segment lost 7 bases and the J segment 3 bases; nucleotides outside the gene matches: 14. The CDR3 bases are TGCGCCAGCCAAGTTGAGGCCGGGACAGGCGACTATGGCTACACCTTC. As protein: CASQVEAGTGDYGYTF.

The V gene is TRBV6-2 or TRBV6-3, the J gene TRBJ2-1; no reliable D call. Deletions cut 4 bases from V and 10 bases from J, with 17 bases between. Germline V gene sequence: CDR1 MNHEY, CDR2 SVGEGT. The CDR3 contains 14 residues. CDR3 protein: CASSSAGQKREQFF. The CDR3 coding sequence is TGTGCCAGCAGTTCGGCCGGCCAAAAGAGGGAGCAGTTCTTC.

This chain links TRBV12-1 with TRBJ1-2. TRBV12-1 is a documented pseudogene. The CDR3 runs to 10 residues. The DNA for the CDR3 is TGTGCCAGCAGCCCCCTTGGCTACACCTTC. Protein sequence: CASSPLGYTF.

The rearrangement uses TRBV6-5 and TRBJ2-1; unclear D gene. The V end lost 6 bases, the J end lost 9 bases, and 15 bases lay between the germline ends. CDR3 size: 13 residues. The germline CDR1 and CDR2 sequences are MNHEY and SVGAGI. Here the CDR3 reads CASSDPDTSEQFF. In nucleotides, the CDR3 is TGTGCCAGCAGCGACCCCGACACGTCTGAGCAGTTCTTC.

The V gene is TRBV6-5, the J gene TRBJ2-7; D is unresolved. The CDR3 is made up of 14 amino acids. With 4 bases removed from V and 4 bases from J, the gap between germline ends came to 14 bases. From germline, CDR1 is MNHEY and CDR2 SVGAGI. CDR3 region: CASSSEVLTYEQYF. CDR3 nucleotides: TGTGCCAGCAGTTCCGAGGTCCTCACTTACGAGCAGTACTTC.

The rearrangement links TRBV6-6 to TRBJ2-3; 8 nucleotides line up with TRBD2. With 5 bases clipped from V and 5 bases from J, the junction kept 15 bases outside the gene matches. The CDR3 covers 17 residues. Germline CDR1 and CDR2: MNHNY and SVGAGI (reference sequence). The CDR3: CASSRLVAGGPGDTQYF. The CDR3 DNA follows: TGTGCCAGCAGTCGTCTGGTGGCGGGGGGCCCGGGAGATACGCAGTATTTT.

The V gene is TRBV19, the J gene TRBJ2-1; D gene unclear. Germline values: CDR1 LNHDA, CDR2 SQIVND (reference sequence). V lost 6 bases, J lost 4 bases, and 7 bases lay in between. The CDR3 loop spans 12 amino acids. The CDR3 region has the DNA TGTGCCAGTAGCATCCAGTACAATGAGCAGTTCTTC. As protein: CASSIQYNEQFF.

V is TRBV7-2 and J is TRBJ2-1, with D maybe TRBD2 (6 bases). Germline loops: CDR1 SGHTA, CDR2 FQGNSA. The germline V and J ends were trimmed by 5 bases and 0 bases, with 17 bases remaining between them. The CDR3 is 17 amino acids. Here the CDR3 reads CASSPQGGPSSYNEQFF. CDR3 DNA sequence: TGTGCCAGCAGCCCGCAGGGAGGACCGAGCTCCTACAATGAGCAGTTCTTC.

CDR3: CASSFGQGAGDTQYF. For the CDR3, the DNA is TGTGCCAGCAGCTTCGGACAGGGGGCAGGGGATACGCAGTATTTT. The chain couples TRBV7-6 to TRBJ2-3, with TRBD1 matching 11 bases. CDR1 is SGHVS, CDR2 FNYEAQ, per germline. The CDR3 is made up of 15 amino acids. V lost 3 bases, J lost 6 bases, and 5 bases stayed unmatched.

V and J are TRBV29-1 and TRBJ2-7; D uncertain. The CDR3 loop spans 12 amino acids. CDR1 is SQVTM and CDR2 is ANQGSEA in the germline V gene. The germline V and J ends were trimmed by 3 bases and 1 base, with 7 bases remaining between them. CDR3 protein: CSVEAPSYEQYF. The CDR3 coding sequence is TGCAGCGTTGAGGCCCCTTCCTACGAGCAGTACTTC.

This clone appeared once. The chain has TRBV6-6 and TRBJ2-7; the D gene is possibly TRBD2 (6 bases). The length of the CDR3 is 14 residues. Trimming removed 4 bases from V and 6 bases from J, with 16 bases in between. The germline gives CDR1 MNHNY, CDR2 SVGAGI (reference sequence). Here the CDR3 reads CASSSRLGEGEQYF. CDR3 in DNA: TGTGCCAGCAGTTCCCGACTAGGGGAAGGCGAGCAGTACTTC.

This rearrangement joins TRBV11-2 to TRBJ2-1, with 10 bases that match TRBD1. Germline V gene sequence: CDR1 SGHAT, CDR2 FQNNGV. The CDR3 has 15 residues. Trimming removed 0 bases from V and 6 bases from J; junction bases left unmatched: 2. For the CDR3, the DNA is TGTGCCAGCAGCTTAGACCGGACAGGGGGCAATGAGCAGTTCTTC. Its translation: CASSLDRTGGNEQFF.

The DNA of the CDR3 is TGTGCCAGTAGCGTTTCTAGCGGGGGGGCCCACAATGAGCAGTTCTTC. This sequence encodes CASSVSSGGAHNEQFF. The chain combines TRBV19 with TRBJ2-1, with 12 bases lining up with TRBD2. J was trimmed by 5 bases and V by 6 bases; bases with no gene match: 8. The CDR3 totals 16 residues. The V gene's germline CDR1 is LNHDA and CDR2 SQIVND (reference sequence).

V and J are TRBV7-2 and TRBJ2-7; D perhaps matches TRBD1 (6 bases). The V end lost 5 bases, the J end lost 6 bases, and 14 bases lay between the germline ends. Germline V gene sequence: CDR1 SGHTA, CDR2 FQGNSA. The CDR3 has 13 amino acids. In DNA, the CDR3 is TGTGCCAGCAGCGTAAGCGTACAGGGCGAGCAGTACTTC. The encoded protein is CASSVSVQGEQYF.

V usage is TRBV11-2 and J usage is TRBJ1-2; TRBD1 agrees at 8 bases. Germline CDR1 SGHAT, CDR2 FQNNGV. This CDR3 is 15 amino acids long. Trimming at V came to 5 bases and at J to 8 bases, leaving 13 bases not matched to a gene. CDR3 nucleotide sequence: TGTGCCAGCAGCAATACCGGGACAGGTAATTCCGGCTACACCTTC. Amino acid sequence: CASSNTGTGNSGYTF.

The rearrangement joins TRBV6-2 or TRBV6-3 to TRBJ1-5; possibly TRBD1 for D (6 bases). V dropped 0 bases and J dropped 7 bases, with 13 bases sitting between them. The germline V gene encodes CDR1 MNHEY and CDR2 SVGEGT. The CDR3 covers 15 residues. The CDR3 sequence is CASSYSGGPSQPQHF. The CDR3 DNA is TGTGCCAGCAGTTACTCGGGGGGGCCAAGCCAGCCCCAGCATTTT.

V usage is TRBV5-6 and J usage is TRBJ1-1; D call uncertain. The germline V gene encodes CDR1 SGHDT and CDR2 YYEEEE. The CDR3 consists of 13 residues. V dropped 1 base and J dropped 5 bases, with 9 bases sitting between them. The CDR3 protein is CASSLRSGTEAFF. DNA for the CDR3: TGTGCCAGCAGCTTGCGTTCGGGGACTGAAGCTTTCTTT.

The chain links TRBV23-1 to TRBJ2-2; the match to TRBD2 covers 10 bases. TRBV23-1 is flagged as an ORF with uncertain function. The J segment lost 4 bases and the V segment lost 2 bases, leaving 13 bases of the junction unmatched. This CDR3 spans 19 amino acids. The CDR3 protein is CASSQPPNPGLASTGELFF. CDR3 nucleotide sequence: TGCGCCAGCAGTCAACCTCCTAATCCGGGACTAGCGAGCACCGGGGAGCTGTTTTTT.

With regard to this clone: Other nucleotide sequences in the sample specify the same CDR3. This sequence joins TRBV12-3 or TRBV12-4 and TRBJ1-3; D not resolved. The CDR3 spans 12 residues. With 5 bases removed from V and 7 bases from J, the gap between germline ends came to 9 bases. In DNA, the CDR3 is TGTGCCAGCAGTCCGACGGGGAACACCATATATTTT. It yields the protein CASSPTGNTIYF.

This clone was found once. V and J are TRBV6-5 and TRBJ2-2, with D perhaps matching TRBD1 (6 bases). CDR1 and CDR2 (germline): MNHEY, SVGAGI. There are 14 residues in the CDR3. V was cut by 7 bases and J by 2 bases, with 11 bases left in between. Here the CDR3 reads CASTTGFNTGELFF. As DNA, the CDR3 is TGTGCCAGCACCACAGGGTTTAACACCGGGGAGCTGTTTTTT.

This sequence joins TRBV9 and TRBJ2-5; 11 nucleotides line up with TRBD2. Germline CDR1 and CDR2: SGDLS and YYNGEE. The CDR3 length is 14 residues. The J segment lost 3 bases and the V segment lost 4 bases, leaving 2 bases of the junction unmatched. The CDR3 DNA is TGTGCCAGCAGCCTGGGACTAGCGGAAGAGACCCAGTACTTC. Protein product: CASSLGLAEETQYF. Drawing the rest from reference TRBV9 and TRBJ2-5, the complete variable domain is DSGVTQTPKHLITATGQRVTLRCSPRSGDLSVYWYQQSLDQGLQFLIQYYNGEERAKGNILERFSAQQFPDLHSELNLSSLELGDSALYFCASSLGLAEETQYFGPGTRLLVL.

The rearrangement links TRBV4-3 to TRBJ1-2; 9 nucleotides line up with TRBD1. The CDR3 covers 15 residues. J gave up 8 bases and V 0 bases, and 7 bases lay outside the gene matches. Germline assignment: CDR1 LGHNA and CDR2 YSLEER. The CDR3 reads CASSQDFLTGGGYTF. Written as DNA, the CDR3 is TGCGCCAGCAGCCAAGATTTTTTGACAGGGGGAGGCTACACCTTC.

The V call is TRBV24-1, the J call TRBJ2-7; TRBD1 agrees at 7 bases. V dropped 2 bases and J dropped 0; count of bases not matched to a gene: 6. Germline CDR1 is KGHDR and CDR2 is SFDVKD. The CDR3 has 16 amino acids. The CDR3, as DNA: TGTGCCACCAGTGATTCGACACAGGGGAGCTCCTACGAGCAGTACTTC. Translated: CATSDSTQGSSYEQYF.

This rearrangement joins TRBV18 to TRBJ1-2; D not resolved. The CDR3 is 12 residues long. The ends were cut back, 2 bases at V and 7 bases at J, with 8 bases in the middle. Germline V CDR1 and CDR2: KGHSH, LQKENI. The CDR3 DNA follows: TGTGCCAGCTCACCAACGGAGGGTGGCTACACCTTC. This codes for CASSPTEGGYTF.